The 20 T cell receptor beta chains reported below all come from one sample, sequenced in a study of T cells after yellow fever vaccination. TCRdb analysed the 5' RACE reads with MiXCR anew, one entry per CDR3 protein. The sample has 60,000 to 75,000 distinct CDR3 sequences; approximately 7% are singletons. Sequenced here: CD8+ T cells sorted from PBMCs, sampled roughly 47 days after the first yellow fever vaccination. These receptors came from a man aged 18-30 years who received the YFV17D yellow fever vaccine.

The sample holds many counts of this clonotype. The chain is built from TRBV29-1 and TRBJ2-5; D possibly corresponds to TRBD2 (6 bases). V lost 6 bases and J lost 4, with 12 bases in between. Looked up from germline, CDR1 is SQVTM and CDR2 is ANQGSEA. The CDR3 spans 12 residues. In DNA, the CDR3 is TGCAGCGTGGGGCGGGGTGGAGAGACCCAGTACTTC. This codes for CSVGRGGETQYF.

The chain links TRBV7-3 to TRBJ2-6; possibly TRBD2 for D (5 bases). Germline V gene data show CDR1 as SGHTA and CDR2 as FQGTGA. V was trimmed by 5 bases and J by 3 bases, leaving 11 bases between them. This CDR3 is built from 15 residues. DNA for the CDR3: TGTGCCAGCAGCCCCCACGGGGTTGGGGCCAACGTCCTGACTTTC. Amino acid sequence: CASSPHGVGANVLTF.

This clonotype was seen ten or more times. The rearrangement joins TRBV29-1 to TRBJ2-2; either TRBD1 or TRBD2 may supply D (5 bases each). The CDR3 sequence is 13 residues long. From germline, CDR1 is SQVTM and CDR2 ANQGSEA. The ends were cut back, 7 bases at V and 5 bases at J, with 14 bases in the middle. The CDR3 DNA is TGCAGCGCGACGGGTGAGGGGACCGGGGAGCTGTTTTTT. Translating gives CSATGEGTGELFF.

This clonotype showed up many times. The V gene is TRBV6-2 or TRBV6-3, the J gene TRBJ2-1; 8 bases map to TRBD1. J gave up 15 bases and V 2 bases, and 6 bases lay outside the gene matches. The CDR3 extends over 12 amino acids. Germline V CDR1 and CDR2: MNHEY, SVGEGT. CDR3 in DNA: TGTGCCAGCAGTTACGGGGTGACAGGGGTGTTCTTC. Translating it yields CASSYGVTGVFF.

This clonotype showed up just a few times. This chain uses TRBV12-3 or TRBV12-4 with TRBJ2-7, with D possibly being TRBD2 (5 bases). V lost 5 bases and J 3 bases, leaving 11 bases between the germline ends. The CDR3 contains 13 residues. The CDR3 DNA reads as TGTGCCAGCAGTCCGAGGGAGAGCTACGAGCAGTACTTC. Translating it yields CASSPRESYEQYF.

The chain is built from TRBV3-1 and TRBJ2-3; 8 bases are a match to TRBD2. This CDR3 region has 16 residues. Germline CDR1 reads LGHDT; CDR2 reads YNNKEL (reference sequence). V was clipped by 11 bases and J by 2 bases; unmatched bases: 15. In nucleotides, the CDR3 is TGTGCCTGCACCGCGACTAGCGCTTTTTACACAGATACGCAGTATTTT. Translated: CACTATSAFYTDTQYF.

This clonotype was picked up many times. This sequence joins TRBV29-1 and TRBJ1-1, with 10 nucleotides matching TRBD1. Germline CDR1 is SQVTM and CDR2 is ANQGSEA. The CDR3 totals 14 residues. The junction had 4 bases not matched to a gene; V was cut back by 1 base and J by 5 bases. Here the CDR3 reads CSVEAGTGVTEAFF. As DNA, the CDR3 is TGCAGCGTTGAAGCTGGGACAGGGGTTACTGAAGCTTTCTTT.

This clonotype was observed a handful of times. The chain employs TRBV15 and TRBJ1-1; the D gene is possibly TRBD1 (5 bases). Looked up from germline, CDR1 is LNHNV and CDR2 is YYDKDF (reference sequence). This CDR3 contains 15 residues. The germline V and J ends were trimmed by 0 bases and 3 bases, with 11 bases remaining between them. The CDR3 reads CATSRDIGAYTEAFF. Written as DNA, the CDR3 is TGTGCCACCAGCAGAGATATCGGGGCGTACACTGAAGCTTTCTTT.

The chain recombines TRBV7-6 with TRBJ2-1; D remains unclear. This CDR3 spans 15 amino acids. Germline V gives CDR1 SGHVS, CDR2 FNYEAQ. V lost 5 bases to trimming and J lost 6 bases, with 17 bases between them. DNA for the CDR3: TGTGCCAGCAGCCCGCGTCCTAATACCGGCAATGAGCAGTTCTTC. Residues: CASSPRPNTGNEQFF.

This clonotype has ten or more counts. V is TRBV6-2 or TRBV6-3 and J is TRBJ1-1; tentative D call: TRBD1 (5 bases). V was cut by 6 bases and J by 3 bases, with 11 bases left in between. The CDR3 runs 13 residues. Per the germline V gene, CDR1 is MNHEY and CDR2 is SVGEGT. The CDR3 bases are TGTGCCAGCAGGTGGGGCGCCGACACTGAAGCTTTCTTT. Residues: CASRWGADTEAFF.

This clonotype was counted many times. V gene TRBV20-1 combines with J gene TRBJ2-1, with TRBD2 identical over 15 bases. CDR3 size: 16 residues. Germline V gene data show CDR1 as DFQATT and CDR2 as SNEGSKA (reference sequence). V trimming: 6 bases; J trimming: 4 bases; junction bases outside the gene matches: 7. Here the CDR3 DNA reads TGCAGTGCCAGCGGACTAGCGGGGGGGGTATACAATGAGCAGTTCTTC. This encodes CSASGLAGGVYNEQFF.

This clonotype was observed at least ten times. This CDR3 reads CASSSGPTEAFF. CDR3 bases: TGTGCCAGCAGCTCGGGACCTACTGAAGCTTTCTTT. The chain is built from TRBV7-8 and TRBJ1-1, with TRBD1 as a possible D gene (5 bases). Between the trimmed V and J ends, which lost 4 bases and 5 bases, there was a span of 8 bases. Germline assignment: CDR1 SGHVS and CDR2 FQNEAQ. The CDR3 contains 12 residues.

The chain has TRBV21-1 and TRBJ2-5; the table's D gene call, TRBD2, was not cross checked with the DNA. TRBV21-1 is tagged as a pseudogene. There are 16 residues in the CDR3. CDR3 residues: CASSKDQVAAKETQYF. CDR3 sequence (DNA): TGTGCCAGCAGCAAAGATCAGGTAGCGGCGAAAGAGACCCAGTACTTC.

This clonotype was seen ten or more times. This sequence joins TRBV20-1 and TRBJ2-1; 12 bases agree with TRBD2. V lost 5 bases, J lost 9 bases, and 8 bases stayed unmatched. From germline, CDR1 is DFQATT and CDR2 SNEGSKA (reference sequence). The CDR3 is made up of 14 amino acids. The CDR3 nucleotides read TGCAGTGCTGACGCTAGCGGGGGGGCGTCTGAGCAGTTCTTC. The encoded protein is CSADASGGASEQFF.

In this sample, this clonotype turned up a few times. The chain recombines TRBV13 with TRBJ1-1, with D maybe TRBD1 (5 bases). The germline CDR1 and CDR2 sequences are PRHDT and FYEKMQ (reference sequence). There are 13 residues in the CDR3. V shed 5 bases and J shed 1 base, with 8 bases lying between them. The DNA for the CDR3 is TGTGCCAGCAGCCATACAGGGAACACTGAAGCTTTCTTT. It encodes CASSHTGNTEAFF. The whole variable domain, filled in from reference TRBV13 and TRBJ1-1, reads AAGVIQSPRHLIKEKRETATLKCYPIPRHDTVYWYQQGPGQDPQFLISFYEKMQSDKGSIPDRFSAQQFSDYHSELNMSSLELGDSALYFCASSHTGNTEAFFGQGTRLTVV.

This clonotype was seen ten or more times. V gene TRBV6-5 combines with J gene TRBJ2-2, with D possibly matching TRBD2 (5 bases). V was clipped by 2 bases and J by 4 bases, with 8 bases between them. This CDR3 comprises 14 residues. Germline-derived CDR1 and CDR2 are MNHEY and SVGAGI. The CDR3 DNA reads TGTGCCAGCAGTTACGCCGGACTCACCGGGGAGCTGTTTTTT. Encoded protein: CASSYAGLTGELFF.

This clonotype was detected many times. The chain has TRBV7-9 and TRBJ2-2; perhaps TRBD2 as D (6 bases). Trimming cost V 2 bases and J 6 bases, with 19 bases left between them. The CDR3 loop spans 17 amino acids. Germline V CDR1 and CDR2: SEHNR, FQNEAQ (reference sequence). In DNA, the CDR3 is TGTGCCAGCAGCTTATCCCTTGGCGGGGCGGGACCCGGGGAGCTGTTTTTT. It encodes CASSLSLGGAGPGELFF.

Only a few counts were recorded for this clonotype. The chain has TRBV30 and TRBJ2-1, with D tentatively TRBD1 (5 bases). This CDR3 is built from 15 residues. V lost 2 bases to trimming and J lost 0 bases, with 11 bases between them. Germline loops: CDR1 GTSNPN, CDR2 SVGIG (reference sequence). The CDR3, as DNA: TGTGCCTGGAGTATAACAGGTAGCTCCTACAATGAGCAGTTCTTC. This sequence encodes CAWSITGSSYNEQFF.

This clonotype was seen repeatedly, ten times or more. The chain uses TRBV7-9 and TRBJ2-1; D uncertain. Germline CDR1 SEHNR, CDR2 FQNEAQ (reference sequence). Trimming left V 1 base short and J 7 bases short, with 5 bases between. This CDR3 has 12 residues. The CDR3 bases are TGTGCCAGCAGCTTAGACGGAAATGAGCAGTTCTTC. This translates into CASSLDGNEQFF.

This clonotype was seen a handful of times. V usage is TRBV20-1 and J usage is TRBJ1-2; TRBD1 agrees at 7 bases. The CDR3 spans 14 residues. V lost 5 bases and J lost 4; bases outside the gene matches: 10. Germline loops: CDR1 DFQATT, CDR2 SNEGSKA (reference sequence). Here the CDR3 reads CSAPSGTDLYGYTF. In DNA form, the CDR3 reads TGCAGTGCTCCTTCCGGGACAGACCTCTATGGCTACACCTTC.